Sequencing of this T cell receptor (beta chain) was carried out in a study of vaccination effects on CD4 cells after COVID-19 (dated by TCRdb to the early 2020s). Regarding the complete study: Participants received two doses of either the BNT162b2 or the mRNA-1273 mRNA SARS-CoV-2 vaccine. SARS-CoV-2 spike-specific CD4+ TCR repertoires from before and after mRNA vaccination were compared in COVID-19 convalescent patients and in infection-naive vaccine recipients. The full study included around nine COVID-19 convalescent patients and a handful of SARS-CoV-2-naive healthy vaccine recipients. The Oncomine TCR Beta short-read assay on an Illumina iSeq 100 was used to sequence cultures from other donors in the study. What the authors observed across the whole study: The study was limited by a small number of convalescent patients, and early post-infection timepoints were lacking. Among healthy vaccine recipients, nearly all vaccine-induced clones were SARS-CoV-2 mono-reactive, and only 1 of 255 was cross-reactive with common cold coronaviruses. Clones induced by infection and clones induced by vaccination both contracted markedly at late timepoints after vaccination, which fits with T cell responses waning over time.

In the germline V gene, CDR1 corresponds to MGHRA and CDR2 to YSYEKL. The CDR3 goes from the cysteine to the phenylalanine over 18 residues. Solely the CDR3 DNA is kept, with 54 bases framed from the first base. Trimming accounts for 0 bases at V and 2 bases at J, while the number of junction bases matched to no gene is 5. In the case of this clone: The antigen it recognizes is unknown. No base-level quality is on record; no much larger clone is a single base apart.

Library creation used the immunoSEQ multiplex PCR assay. DNA from the cultured and isolated CD4+ T cells underwent TCR beta CDR3 sequencing. Processing in the source paper ran as follows. The analysis removed non-productive TCR sequences, trimmed reads to the CDR3 region, and retained only CDR3s that were 7 or more amino acids long. Antigen-specific clonotypes were identified with the MANAFEST web app by comparing expansion in peptide wells against reference cultures. For clones to be considered positive, expansion at FDR<0.05 versus reference and all other wells, an odds ratio above 5, and a frequency above 0.1% in two replicate wells were required. Cross-reactive clonotypes were defined as significantly expanded in SARS-CoV-2 spike wells and in at least one common cold coronavirus spike condition. Levenshtein distance calculated with the stringdist R package was used to assess CDR3 similarity, and unrooted trees were constructed with ape in R 3.6.1. Held by TCRdb, this immuneACCESS table contains in-frame sequences only and omits some clones. Under half of the omission traces to an unresolved V gene where checked; the cause of the rest is unknown. V and J calls and clone size come straight from that table; D and trimming were deduced from the DNA. The sample table contains about 38,000 clones; only one count was recorded for approximately 70% of them. The leading ten clones occupy 20% to 25% of the sample.

In the ViraFEST assay, PBMC were stimulated with viral peptide pools, and antigen-specific CD4+ T cell clonotypes were then identified by expansion using TCR sequencing. After approximately 11 days of culture, CD4+ T cells were isolated with the EasySep CD4+ T cell isolation kit. Negative nucleocapsid antibody results before and after vaccination confirmed that the healthy vaccine recipients had no prior SARS-CoV-2 infection. Each well held 1.5 million to 2.5 million PBMC cultured in IMDM containing about 5.5% human AB serum, about 10 IU/ml IL-2 and gentamicin, along with 10 ug/ml peptides. Half of the culture medium was replaced with fresh IL-2-containing medium on days 3 and 7. Unless noted otherwise, every peptide stimulation condition was grown in triplicate wells. PBMC were separated from whole blood using Ficoll-Paque Plus gradient centrifugation and were then either cryopreserved at -140C or used fresh. The overlapping peptide pools covered the spike proteins of SARS-CoV-2 and of the common cold coronaviruses HCoV-NL63, HCoV-OC43 and HCoV-229E. Genomic DNA was extracted from cultured CD4+ T cells with the QIAamp micro DNA kit.

The receptor was isolated from a human donor who received a COVID-19 vaccine. The rearranged chain carries TRBV4-1 and TRBJ2-6, with 9 middle bases fitting TRBD2. The starting material was CD4+ T cells from PBMCs cultured with SARS-CoV-2 spike peptides, obtained before COVID-19 vaccination. The label giving this sample's cell subset or site can be read as: SARS-CoV-2 spike overlapping peptide pool stimulation. The nucleotides read TGCGCCAGCAGCCAAGATGCGGGGGGGAGGGCTGGGGCCAACGTCCTGACTTTC. It translates as CASSQDAGGRAGANVLTF.